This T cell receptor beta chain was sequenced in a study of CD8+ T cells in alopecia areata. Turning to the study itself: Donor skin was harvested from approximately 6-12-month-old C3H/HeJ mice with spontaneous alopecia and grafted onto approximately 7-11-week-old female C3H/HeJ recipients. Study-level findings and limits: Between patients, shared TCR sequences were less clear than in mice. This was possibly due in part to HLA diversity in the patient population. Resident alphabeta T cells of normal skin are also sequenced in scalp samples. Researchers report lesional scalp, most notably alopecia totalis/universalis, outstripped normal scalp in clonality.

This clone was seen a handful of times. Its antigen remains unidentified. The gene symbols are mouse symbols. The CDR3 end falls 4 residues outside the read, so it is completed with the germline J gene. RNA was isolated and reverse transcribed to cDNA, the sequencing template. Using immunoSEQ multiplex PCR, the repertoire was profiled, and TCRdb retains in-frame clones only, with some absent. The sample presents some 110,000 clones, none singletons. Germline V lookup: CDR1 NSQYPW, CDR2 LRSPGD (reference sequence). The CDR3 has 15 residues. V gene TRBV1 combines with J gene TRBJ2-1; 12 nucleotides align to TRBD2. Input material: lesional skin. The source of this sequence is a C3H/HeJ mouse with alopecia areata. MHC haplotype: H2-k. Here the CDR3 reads CTCSATGGAGAEQFF. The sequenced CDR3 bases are TGCACCTGCAGTGCGACTGGGGGGGCGGGGGCT.